This T cell receptor beta chain was recorded in a study of CD8 T cells in ankylosing spondylitis. TCRdb re-derived calls from the 5' RACE reads in MiXCR, one entry per CDR3 protein. The data show some 39,000 distinct CDR3 sequences, with about 10% seen just once and roughly 21% held by the top ten. Study-wide results and caveats: Reportedly, matched ankylosing spondylitis synovial fluid was significantly enriched for disease-linked clones.

As to this clonotype: Its antigen remains unidentified.

This CDR3 region has 14 residues. Germline V gene data show CDR1 as SGHTA and CDR2 as FQGNSA. Trimming removed 1 base at V and 4 bases at J, with 10 bases between. The chain recombines TRBV7-2 with TRBJ1-2; possible D gene TRBD1, 5 bases. The TCR sequence derives from a male donor with ankylosing spondylitis. Specimen: synovial fluid, either unsorted or a sorted T cell fraction (not recorded which). CDR3 amino acids: CASSLEGFVYGYTF. For the CDR3, the DNA is TGTGCCAGCAGCTTAGAGGGGTTCGTCTATGGCTACACCTTC.